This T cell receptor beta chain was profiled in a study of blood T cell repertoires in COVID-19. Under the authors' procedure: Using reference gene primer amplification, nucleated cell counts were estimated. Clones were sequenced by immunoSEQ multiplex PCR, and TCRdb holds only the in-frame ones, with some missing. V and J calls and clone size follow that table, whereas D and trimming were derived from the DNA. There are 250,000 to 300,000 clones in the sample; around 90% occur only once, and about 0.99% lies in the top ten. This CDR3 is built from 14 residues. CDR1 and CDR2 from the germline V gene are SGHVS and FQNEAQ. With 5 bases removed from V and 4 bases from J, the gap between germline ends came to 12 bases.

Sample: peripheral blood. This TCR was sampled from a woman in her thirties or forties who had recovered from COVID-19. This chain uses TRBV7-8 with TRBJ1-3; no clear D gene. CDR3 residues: CASSPPGTGNTIYF. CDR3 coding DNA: TGTGCCAGCAGCCCCCCGGGTACGGGAAACACCATATATTTT. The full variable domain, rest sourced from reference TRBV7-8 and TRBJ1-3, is GAGVSQSPRYKVAKRGQDVALRCDPISGHVSLFWYQQALGQGPEFLTYFQNEAQLDKSGLPSDRFFAERPEGSVSTLKIQRTQQEDSAVYLCASSPPGTGNTIYFGEGSWLTVV.